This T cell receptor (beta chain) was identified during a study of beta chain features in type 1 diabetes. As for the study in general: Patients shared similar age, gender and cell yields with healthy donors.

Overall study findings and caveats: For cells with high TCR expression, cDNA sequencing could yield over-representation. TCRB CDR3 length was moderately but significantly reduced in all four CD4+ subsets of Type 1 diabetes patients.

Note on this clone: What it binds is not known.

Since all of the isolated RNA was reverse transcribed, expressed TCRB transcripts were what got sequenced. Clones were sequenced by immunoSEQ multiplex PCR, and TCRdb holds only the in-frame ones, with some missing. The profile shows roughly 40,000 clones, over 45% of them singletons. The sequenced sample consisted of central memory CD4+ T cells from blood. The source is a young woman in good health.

CDR3 DNA sequence: TGTGCCAGCAACCGAGCGGGAGGGCCCTACGAGCAGTACTTC. Translation gives CASNRAGGPYEQYF. The chain is built from TRBV9 and TRBJ2-7; 10 nucleotides match TRBD2. With V trimmed by 6 bases and J by 2 bases, 5 bases remained unmatched. CDR1 and CDR2 from the germline V gene are SGDLS and YYNGEE. This CDR3 is built from 14 residues.